This T cell receptor (beta chain) was captured by sequencing in a study of T cell responses to AZD1222 COVID-19 vaccine. Notes on the study in general: Unmutated variant regions reportedly attract nearly half of all spike-specific TCRs. Spike-specific TCR breadth and depth both grew after two AZD1222 doses. Clonal diversity was possibly underestimated; the donors were predominantly white British and more often female.

Germline V lookup: CDR1 MNHEY, CDR2 SVGAGI. The CDR3 has 12 residues. Trimming left V 0 bases short and J 8 bases short, with 7 bases between. Repertoires were generated with immunoSEQ multiplex PCR, while TCRdb's copy carries only in-frame clones and drops some. The sample comprises roughly 120,000 clones, roughly four fifths of which are singletons, and roughly 9% rests with the top ten. Remarks on this clone: Its target is not known.

V and J are TRBV6-5 and TRBJ1-2; D is uncertain. The starting material was peripheral blood, obtained on day 0 of AZD1222 vaccination. The sequence was collected from an adult in good health. The CDR3 region has the DNA TGTGCCAGCAGTTACTCGGGGTACGGCTACACCTTC. It encodes CASSYSGYGYTF.